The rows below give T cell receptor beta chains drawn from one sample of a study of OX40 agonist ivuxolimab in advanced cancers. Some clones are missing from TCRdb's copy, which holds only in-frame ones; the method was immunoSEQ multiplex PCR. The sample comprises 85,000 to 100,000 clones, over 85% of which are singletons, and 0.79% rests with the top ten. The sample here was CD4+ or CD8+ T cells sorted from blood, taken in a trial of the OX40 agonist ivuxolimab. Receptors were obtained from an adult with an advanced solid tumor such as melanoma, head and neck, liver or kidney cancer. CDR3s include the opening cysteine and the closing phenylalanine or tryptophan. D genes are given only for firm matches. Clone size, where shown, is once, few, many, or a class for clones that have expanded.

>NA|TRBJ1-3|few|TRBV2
CATRQDSGNTIYF
TGTGCCACCAGACAAGACTCTGGAAACACCATATATTTT
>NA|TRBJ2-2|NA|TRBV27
CASMAPNTGELFF
TGTGCCAGCATGGCCCCGAACACCGGGGAGCTGTTTTTT
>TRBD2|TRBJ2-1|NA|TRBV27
CASSFPQRGVQFF
TGTGCCAGCAGTTTCCCCCAGCGGGGGGTACAGTTCTTC
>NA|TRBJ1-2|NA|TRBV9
CASSPDGFMGYTF
TGTGCCAGCAGCCCGGACGGATTTATGGGCTACACCTTC
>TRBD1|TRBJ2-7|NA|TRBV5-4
CASSLWTGYEQYF
TGTGCCAGCAGCCTATGGACAGGATACGAGCAGTACTTC
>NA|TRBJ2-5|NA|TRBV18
CASSPAFGETQYF
TGTGCCAGCTCACCAGCCTTTGGGGAGACCCAGTACTTC
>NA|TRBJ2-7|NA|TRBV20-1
CSAPHSYEQYF
TGCAGTGCTCCCCACTCCTACGAGCAGTACTTC
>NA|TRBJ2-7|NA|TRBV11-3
CASSLRGSYEQYF
TGTGCCAGCAGCTTGAGGGGGTCCTACGAGCAGTACTTC
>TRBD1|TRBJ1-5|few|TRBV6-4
CASSDRENQPQHF
TGTGCCAGCAGCGACAGGGAAAATCAGCCCCAGCATTTT
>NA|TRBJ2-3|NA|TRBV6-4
CASSVSGGGTDTQYF
TGTGCCAGCAGTGTTTCAGGGGGGGGCACAGATACGCAGTATTTT
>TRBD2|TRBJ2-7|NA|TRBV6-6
CAVRGGAYEQYF
TGTGCCGTCCGGGGAGGGGCCTACGAGCAGTACTTC
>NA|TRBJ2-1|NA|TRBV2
CASTTGLQFF
TGTGCCAGCACGACAGGTTTACAGTTCTTC
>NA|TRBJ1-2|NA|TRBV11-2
CASSLGDFNYGYTF
TGTGCCAGCAGCTTAGGTGACTTTAACTATGGCTACACCTTC
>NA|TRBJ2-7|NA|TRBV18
CASSPTYEQYF
TGTGCCAGCTCGCCCACCTACGAGCAGTACTTC
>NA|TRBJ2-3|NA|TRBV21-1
CASSKAAKADTQYF
TGTGCCAGCAGCAAAGCGGCGAAGGCAGATACGCAGTATTTT
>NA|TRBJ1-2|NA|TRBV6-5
CASKTGDYGYTF
TGTGCCAGCAAGACGGGAGACTATGGCTACACCTTC
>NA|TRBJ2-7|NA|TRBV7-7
CASSPGAPDEQYF
TGTGCCAGCAGCCCCGGGGCCCCTGACGAGCAGTACTTC
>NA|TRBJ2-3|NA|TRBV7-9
CASRNLGGTDTQYF
TGTGCCAGCAGGAACCTGGGGGGAACAGATACGCAGTATTTT
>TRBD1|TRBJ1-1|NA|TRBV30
CAWSAQGGNTEAFF
TGTGCCTGGAGTGCGCAGGGGGGGAACACTGAAGCTTTCTTT
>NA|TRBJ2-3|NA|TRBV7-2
CASSRAAGPDTQYF
TGTGCCAGCAGCCGCGCAGCAGGCCCAGATACGCAGTATTTT
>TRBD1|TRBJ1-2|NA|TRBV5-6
CASSLPGQGGSGYTF
TGTGCCAGCAGCTTGCCGGGACAGGGTGGCTCTGGCTACACCTTC
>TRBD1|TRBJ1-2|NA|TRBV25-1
CASWRGQGAKGYTF
TGTGCCAGCTGGCGCGGACAGGGGGCGAAGGGCTACACCTTC
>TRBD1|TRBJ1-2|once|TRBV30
CAWSVIGTDYGYTF
TGTGCCTGGAGTGTAATCGGGACAGATTATGGCTACACCTTC
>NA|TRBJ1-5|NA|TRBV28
CASSLAGGNQPQHF
TGTGCCAGCAGTTTAGCAGGCGGCAATCAGCCCCAGCATTTT
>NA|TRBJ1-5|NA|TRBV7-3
CASSTGSNQPQHF
TGTGCCAGCAGCACAGGGAGCAATCAGCCCCAGCATTTT
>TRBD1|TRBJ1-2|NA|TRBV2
CAGGVGQFYGYTF
TGTGCAGGTGGCGTGGGACAGTTCTATGGCTACACCTTC
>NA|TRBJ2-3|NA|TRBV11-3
CASSLTGLTQYF
TGTGCCAGCAGCTTAACGGGTCTTACGCAGTATTTT
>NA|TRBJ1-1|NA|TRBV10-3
CAISKLNTEAFF
TGTGCCATCAGTAAATTGAACACTGAAGCTTTCTTT
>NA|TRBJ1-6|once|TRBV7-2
CASSLLTIPSPLHF
TGTGCCAGCAGCTTACTAACGATTCCTTCACCCCTCCACTTT
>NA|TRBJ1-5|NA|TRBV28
CASSSPGSGGNQPQHF
TGTGCCAGCAGTAGCCCCGGGTCCGGTGGCAATCAGCCCCAGCATTTT
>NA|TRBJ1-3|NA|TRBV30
CAWSVGGNTIYF
TGTGCCTGGAGTGTAGGTGGAAACACCATATATTTT
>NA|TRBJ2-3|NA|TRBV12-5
CASGLFGPPGTDTQYF
TGTGCTAGTGGTTTGTTCGGTCCACCTGGCACAGATACGCAGTATTTT
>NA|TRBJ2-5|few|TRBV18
CASSPRAQETQYF
TGTGCCAGCTCACCCCGGGCCCAAGAGACCCAGTACTTC
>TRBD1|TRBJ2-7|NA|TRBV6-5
CASSYPGQGFNEQYF
TGTGCCAGCAGTTACCCGGGACAGGGATTCAACGAGCAGTACTTC
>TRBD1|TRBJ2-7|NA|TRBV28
CASSHGTGEQYF
TGTGCCAGCAGCCACGGGACAGGGGAACAGTACTTC
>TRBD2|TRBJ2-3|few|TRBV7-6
CASSFGTSGGASTDTQYF
TGTGCCAGCAGTTTCGGGACTAGCGGGGGGGCTAGCACAGATACGCAGTATTTT
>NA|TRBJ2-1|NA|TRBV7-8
CASSLDQGIDEQFF
TGTGCCAGCAGCTTAGACCAGGGTATCGATGAGCAGTTCTTC
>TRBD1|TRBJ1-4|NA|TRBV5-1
CASSLRQGGTNEKLFF
TGCGCCAGCAGCTTGCGGCAGGGGGGAACTAATGAAAAACTGTTTTTT
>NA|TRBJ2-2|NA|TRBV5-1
CASSLAATGTGELFF
TGCGCCAGCAGCTTGGCCGCGACAGGCACCGGGGAGCTGTTTTTT
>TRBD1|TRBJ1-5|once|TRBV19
CASSPAGGGNQPQHF
TGTGCCAGTAGTCCGGCAGGGGGCGGCAATCAGCCCCAGCATTTT
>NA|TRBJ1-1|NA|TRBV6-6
CASSYNGLAGTEAFF
TGTGCCAGCAGTTACAACGGGCTCGCAGGCACTGAAGCTTTCTTT
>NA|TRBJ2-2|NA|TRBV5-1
CASSLQGSNTGELFF
TGCGCCAGCAGCTTGCAGGGCTCGAACACCGGGGAGCTGTTTTTT
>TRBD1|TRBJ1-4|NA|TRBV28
CASSRQGLMVEKLFF
TGTGCCAGCAGTAGACAGGGGCTGATGGTTGAAAAACTGTTTTTT
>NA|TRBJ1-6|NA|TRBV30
CAWSVRGRGSSPLHF
TGTGCCTGGAGTGTAAGGGGCAGGGGCAGCTCACCCCTCCACTTT
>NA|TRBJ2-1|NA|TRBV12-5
CASGFGGASYNEQFF
TGTGCTAGTGGTTTCGGCGGGGCCTCCTACAATGAGCAGTTCTTC
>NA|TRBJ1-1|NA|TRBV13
CASSRGQSTEAFF
TGTGCCAGCAGCCGAGGACAGAGCACTGAAGCTTTCTTT
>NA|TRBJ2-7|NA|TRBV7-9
CASRTPRASYEQYF
TGTGCCAGCAGAACCCCGAGAGCCTCCTACGAGCAGTACTTC
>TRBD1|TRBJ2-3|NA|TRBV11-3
CASSFGQGPDTQYF
TGTGCCAGCAGCTTCGGACAGGGCCCAGATACGCAGTATTTT
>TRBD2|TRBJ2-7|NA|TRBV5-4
CASSLGGTSGGVYEQYF
TGTGCCAGCAGCTTGGGAGGGACTAGCGGGGGGGTCTACGAGCAGTACTTC
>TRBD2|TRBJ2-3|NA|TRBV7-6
CASSSTSGGADTQYF
TGTGCCAGCAGCAGCACTAGCGGGGGGGCAGATACGCAGTATTTT
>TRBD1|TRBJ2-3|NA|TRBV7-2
CASSSQGAGTDTQYF
TGTGCCAGCAGCTCTCAGGGGGCCGGCACAGATACGCAGTATTTT
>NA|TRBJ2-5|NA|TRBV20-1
CSALAEETQYF
TGCAGTGCTTTGGCGGAAGAGACCCAGTACTTC
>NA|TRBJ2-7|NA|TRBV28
CASSQPSGPSPYEQYF
TGTGCCAGCAGTCAACCAAGCGGTCCGTCCCCCTACGAGCAGTACTTC
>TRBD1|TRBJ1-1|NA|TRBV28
CASSLDRGRGTEAFF
TGTGCCAGCAGTTTGGACAGGGGGCGGGGGACTGAAGCTTTCTTT
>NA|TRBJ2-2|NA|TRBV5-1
CASSLAAKPGELFF
TGCGCCAGCAGCTTGGCCGCGAAGCCCGGGGAGCTGTTTTTT